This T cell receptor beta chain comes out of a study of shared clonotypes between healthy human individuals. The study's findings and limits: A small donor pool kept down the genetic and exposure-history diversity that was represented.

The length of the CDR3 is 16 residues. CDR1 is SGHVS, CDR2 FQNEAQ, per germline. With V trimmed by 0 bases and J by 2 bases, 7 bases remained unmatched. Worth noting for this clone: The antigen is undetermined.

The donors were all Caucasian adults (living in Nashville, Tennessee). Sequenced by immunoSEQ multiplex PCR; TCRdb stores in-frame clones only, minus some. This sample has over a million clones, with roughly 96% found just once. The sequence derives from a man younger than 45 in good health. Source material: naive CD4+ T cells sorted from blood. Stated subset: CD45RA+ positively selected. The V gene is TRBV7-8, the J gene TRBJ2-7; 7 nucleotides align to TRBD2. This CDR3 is CASSLARLAQPYEQYF. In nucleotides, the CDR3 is TGTGCCAGCAGCTTAGCGAGACTAGCCCAACCCTACGAGCAGTACTTC.